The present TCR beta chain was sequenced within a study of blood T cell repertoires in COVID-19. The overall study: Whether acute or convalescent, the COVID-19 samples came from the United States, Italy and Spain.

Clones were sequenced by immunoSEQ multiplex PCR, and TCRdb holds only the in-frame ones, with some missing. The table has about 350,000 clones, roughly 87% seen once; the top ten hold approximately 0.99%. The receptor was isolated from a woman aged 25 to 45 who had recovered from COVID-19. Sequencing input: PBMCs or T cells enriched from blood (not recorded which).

This CDR3 reads CASSPQTGTYGYTF. CDR3 in DNA: TGTGCCAGCAGCCCGCAAACAGGGACCTATGGCTACACCTTC. The rearrangement uses TRBV9 and TRBJ1-2; perhaps TRBD1 as D (6 bases). The CDR3 sequence is 14 residues long. Deletions cut 4 bases from V and 4 bases from J, with 14 bases between. CDR1 and CDR2 (germline): SGDLS, YYNGEE.